This T cell receptor beta chain was sequenced for a study of blood T cell repertoires in COVID-19 (TCRdb year 2020). For the wider study: Samples from collaborators originated in the United States, Italy and Spain and spanned both the acute and convalescent phases of COVID-19. The prospective study material was composed of cDNA or gDNA derived from T cells, B-cell-depleted T cells, or PBMCs. Deeply sampled blood TCRbeta repertoires from subjects exposed to, actively infected with, or recovered from COVID-19 were included in the dataset. A freely available public database, intended as a resource for researchers studying the immune response to SARS-CoV-2, is where the repertoires were released. Samples were obtained from the ongoing ImmuneRACE study (first 160 participants) and from over 1,000 subjects provided by 6 global collaborators. Sample metadata almost always included a de-identified subject ID, COVID-19 status, age in years and sex. HLA class I and class II types, where available, came from metadata supplied by the sample provider rather than from assay-based typing.

Each collaborating institution followed its own protocols to collect whole blood in K2EDTA tubes. For TCRbeta analysis, collaborator samples were shipped as frozen whole blood, as isolated PBMCs, or as DNA extracted from either sample type. Study-wide findings and limitations: Clinical and demographic metadata were provided uncurated, with the amount varying by source and participant.

Remarks on this clone: Its antigen remains unidentified. No much larger clonotype is one base removed from it; base qualities were not supplied.

TCRbeta CDR3 regions were amplified from genomic DNA using the immunoSEQ Assay, a bias-controlled multiplex PCR. In the authors' own workflow: The number of nucleated cells in each sample was estimated from the amplification of reference gene primers within the assay. To quantify the absolute abundance of each unique TCRbeta CDR3 rearrangement, sequence reads were collapsed and filtered. For each sample, productive Simpson clonality was calculated as the square root of Simpson's diversity index across productive rearrangements. TCRdb took this table from immuneACCESS and kept in-frame rearrangements with V and J called. Such tables lack part of the clones; where checked against another copy, unresolved V genes explain under half of the gap, and the rest is unexplained. The V and J calls and the clone size are those of that table, but D and trimming were determined from the DNA. The sample includes about 58,000 clones, with 60% to 85% observed a single time. The top ten clones comprise over 4% of the sample.

From cysteine to phenylalanine, the CDR3 is 14 amino acids long. Only the CDR3 portion is preserved as DNA: 42 bases, with reading frame beginning at the first base. CDR1 and CDR2 are read off the germline V gene (reference sequence) as LNHNV and YYDKDF. Trimming accounts for 5 bases at V and 6 bases at J, while the number of junction bases matched to no gene is 4. The TCR sequence derives from a human donor in a cohort sampled during active COVID-19. Sequenced material: peripheral blood. The rearrangement combines TRBV15 with TRBJ1-2, and 12 junctional nucleotides match TRBD1. At the DNA level, the sequence is TGTGCCACCAGCGACCGGGACAGGGGGCATGGCTACACCTTC. Translation gives CATSDRDRGHGYTF.